The next 27 T cell receptor beta chains were all read from a single sample in a study of blood T cell repertoires in COVID-19. The data were produced by immunoSEQ multiplex PCR, yet TCRdb's version contains in-frame clones alone and is incomplete. The data hold about 140,000 clones, with under 90% observed a single time. What was sequenced was PBMCs or T cells enriched from blood (not recorded which). The receptors were sampled from a woman between 18 and 30 years old who had been exposed to COVID-19.

The chain carries TRBV5-1 and TRBJ1-1; a weak D match, TRBD1 (5 bases). The CDR3 is 13 amino acids. Between the trimmed V and J ends, which lost 1 base and 7 bases, there was a span of 11 bases. In germline, CDR1 is SGHRS, CDR2 YFSETQ. CDR3 in amino acids: CASSLWGGVEAFF. The DNA of the CDR3 is TGCGCCAGCAGCTTGTGGGGAGGGGTTGAAGCTTTCTTT.

The chain combines TRBV19 with TRBJ1-2; D remains unclear. This CDR3 spans 12 amino acids. Germline assignment: CDR1 LNHDA and CDR2 SQIVND (reference sequence). The V and J ends lost 6 bases and 4 bases respectively, with 9 bases between them. CDR3 sequence (DNA): TGTGCCAGTAGGGGAGGCGGCTATGGCTACACCTTC. This codes for CASRGGGYGYTF.

The genes are TRBV18 and TRBJ1-2, with TRBD1 matching over 8 bases. This CDR3 contains 14 residues. Looked up from germline, CDR1 is KGHSH and CDR2 is LQKENI. V lost 6 bases and J lost 6; bases outside the gene matches: 9. CDR3 in DNA: TGTGCCAGCTCGCCCGGGACAGGCATGGATGGCTACACCTTC. It yields the protein CASSPGTGMDGYTF.

This clone was seen at least ten times. This chain links TRBV21-1 with TRBJ2-7; the table names TRBD2, a call not compared with the DNA. TRBV21-1 has pseudogene status. This CDR3 region has 15 residues. DNA for the CDR3: TGTGCCAGCAGCAAAGCAGAAGGGAGCTCCTACGAGCAGTACTTC. This codes for CASSKAEGSSYEQYF.

V usage is TRBV19 and J usage is TRBJ1-4, with 9 bases lining up with TRBD1. CDR3 length equals 14 residues. V lost 4 bases and J lost 6; bases outside the gene matches: 3. Per germline, CDR1 LNHDA and CDR2 SQIVND (reference sequence). In DNA form, the CDR3 reads TGTGCCAGTAGTACATACAGGGGGCATGAAAAACTGTTTTTT. Translation gives CASSTYRGHEKLFF.

CDR3 DNA sequence: TGTGCCAGCAGCAAACTCTGGGACAGGGTCTCCTATAATTCACCCCTCCACTTT. It yields the protein CASSKLWDRVSYNSPLHF. V gene TRBV21-1 combines with J gene TRBJ1-6; the table's D call TRBD1 went unverified against the DNA. TRBV21-1 has pseudogene status. The CDR3 consists of 18 residues.

On this clone itself: The sample holds other DNA sequences that translate to the same CDR3. This chain connects TRBV30 to TRBJ1-5, with D maybe TRBD1 (5 bases). The ends were cut back, 2 bases at V and 1 base at J, with 9 bases in the middle. CDR3 length: 14 amino acids. Germline V gene data show CDR1 as GTSNPN and CDR2 as SVGIG (reference sequence). CDR3 nucleotide sequence: TGTGCCTGGAGTCGGGGGGGAAGCAATCAGCCCCAGCATTTT. Amino acid sequence: CAWSRGGSNQPQHF.

The CDR3 region is CASSEGGTEAFF. The CDR3 DNA follows: TGTGCCAGCAGCGAGGGTGGCACTGAAGCTTTCTTT. The chain is built from TRBV7-2 and TRBJ1-1; D gene unclear. The germline gives CDR1 SGHTA, CDR2 FQGNSA. Deletions cut 5 bases from V and 4 bases from J, with 8 bases between. This CDR3 contains 12 residues.

The J gene is TRBJ1-1, the V gene TRBV28, with a tentative D call TRBD1 (5 bases). Germline CDR1 is MDHEN and CDR2 is SYDVKM. V gave up 7 bases and J gave up 1 base, with 13 bases separating them. CDR3 length: 14 amino acids. CDR3 in amino acids: CASTFGGGNTEAFF. The CDR3 DNA follows: TGTGCCAGCACCTTTGGCGGGGGGAACACTGAAGCTTTCTTT.

CDR3 in amino acids: CATSRGRMAGLNEQFF. The CDR3 coding sequence is TGTGCCACCAGCAGAGGTCGCATGGCGGGTCTCAATGAGCAGTTCTTC. The rearrangement links TRBV15 to TRBJ2-1; possibly TRBD2 for D (5 bases). V shed 1 base and J shed 6 bases, with 16 bases lying between them. The length of the CDR3 is 16 residues. Germline V CDR1 and CDR2: LNHNV, YYDKDF (reference sequence). The full variable domain, rest sourced from reference TRBV15 and TRBJ2-1, is DAMVIQNPRYQVTQFGKPVTLSCSQTLNHNVMYWYQQKSSQAPKLLFHYYDKDFNNEADTPDNFQSRRPNTSFCFLDIRSPGLGDTAMYLCATSRGRMAGLNEQFFGPGTRLTVL.

V and J are TRBV5-5 and TRBJ1-1, with D possibly TRBD1 on 5 matching bases. Trimming stripped 1 base from V and 2 bases from J, with 12 bases between. Per germline, CDR1 SGHKS and CDR2 YYEKEE (reference sequence). This CDR3 spans 15 amino acids. In DNA, the CDR3 is TGTGCCAGCAGCTTGTTAACGACAGAAAACACTGAAGCTTTCTTT. Protein product: CASSLLTTENTEAFF.

The V call is TRBV11-2, the J call TRBJ2-2; TRBD1 is a possible D gene (5 bases). The CDR3 extends over 17 amino acids. Looked up from germline, CDR1 is SGHAT and CDR2 is FQNNGV. Trimming cost V 3 bases and J 0 bases, with 14 bases left between them. CDR3 sequence reads: CASSFPRGDANTGELFF. In DNA, the CDR3 is TGTGCCAGCAGCTTTCCTAGGGGTGATGCGAACACCGGGGAGCTGTTTTTT.

The CDR3 DNA reads as TGTGCCAGCAGCTTGAAGGGGGGGACCCAAGAGACCCAGTACTTC. It yields the protein CASSLKGGTQETQYF. J is TRBJ2-5 and V is TRBV7-8, with D possibly matching TRBD2 (7 bases). This CDR3 contains 15 residues. Germline CDR1 is SGHVS and CDR2 is FQNEAQ. Trimming stripped 3 bases from V and 1 base from J, with 12 bases between. The whole variable domain, filled in from reference TRBV7-8 and TRBJ2-5, reads GAGVSQSPRYKVAKRGQDVALRCDPISGHVSLFWYQQALGQGPEFLTYFQNEAQLDKSGLPSDRFFAERPEGSVSTLKIQRTQQEDSAVYLCASSLKGGTQETQYFGPGTRLLVL.

This rearrangement joins TRBV4-3 to TRBJ2-7, with TRBD2 identical over 11 bases. Germline CDR1 and CDR2: LGHNA and YSLEER. The V segment lost 4 bases and the J segment 4 bases; nucleotides outside the gene matches: 3. This CDR3 comprises 14 residues. The CDR3 protein is CASSPSSGRYEQYF. The CDR3 DNA reads as TGCGCCAGCAGCCCCTCTAGCGGGAGGTACGAGCAGTACTTC.

This clone was detected only once. The rearrangement links TRBV19 to TRBJ1-4, with D hard to call. Germline V gene lookup returns CDR1 LNHDA and CDR2 SQIVND (reference sequence). V was pared by 8 bases and J by 4 bases, with 14 bases between. This CDR3 is built from 14 residues. The CDR3 sequence: CASRLAGGNEKLFF. Here the CDR3 DNA reads TGTGCCAGTCGGCTCGCGGGAGGTAATGAAAAACTGTTTTTT. The full variable domain, its missing parts supplied by reference TRBV19 and TRBJ1-4, is DGGITQSPKYLFRKEGQNVTLSCEQNLNHDAMYWYRQDPGQGLRLIYYSQIVNDFQKGDIAEGYSVSREKKESFPLTVTSAQKNPTAFYLCASRLAGGNEKLFFGSGTQLSVL.

The V gene is TRBV18, the J gene TRBJ1-2, with TRBD1 matching 7 bases. Germline V gene data show CDR1 as KGHSH and CDR2 as LQKENI. The CDR3 covers 14 residues. The trim removed 2 bases at V and 8 bases at J, leaving 8 bases unmatched. This CDR3 is CASSPDRQGHGYTF. The DNA of the CDR3 is TGTGCCAGCTCACCAGACCGACAGGGTCACGGCTACACCTTC.

This clone was recorded once. The chain carries TRBV14 and TRBJ2-1; 13 nucleotides agree with TRBD2. Germline values: CDR1 SGHDN, CDR2 FVKESK. This CDR3 is built from 15 residues. Trimming cost V 6 bases and J 8 bases; bases outside gene matches: 7. This CDR3 is CASRRTSGSHYEQFF. The CDR3 DNA reads as TGTGCCAGCAGGCGGACTAGCGGGAGTCACTATGAGCAGTTCTTC.

CDR3 DNA sequence: TGTGCCTGGAGTATACAGGACACGAGGGGGAAAGAGACCCAGTACTTC. It specifies CAWSIQDTRGKETQYF. The chain joins TRBV30 to TRBJ2-5; possible D gene TRBD1, 6 bases. The CDR3 covers 16 residues. The V end lost 2 bases, the J end lost 3 bases, and 19 bases lay between the germline ends. In germline, CDR1 is GTSNPN, CDR2 SVGIG (reference sequence).

The gene calls are TRBV7-2 and TRBJ1-2, with 8 bases aligning to TRBD1. Germline V gives CDR1 SGHTA, CDR2 FQGNSA. The junction had 9 bases not matched to a gene; V was cut back by 6 bases and J by 3 bases. The CDR3 contains 15 residues. The CDR3 DNA reads TGTGCCAGCAGAGACCAGGGGGCGCGGTACTATGGCTACACCTTC. Amino acids: CASRDQGARYYGYTF.

The rearrangement uses TRBV19 and TRBJ1-2, with 10 positions matching TRBD1. This CDR3 is 15 amino acids long. Germline CDR1 is LNHDA and CDR2 is SQIVND (reference sequence). V lost 3 bases, J lost 2 bases, and 3 bases stayed unmatched. CDR3 loop: CASSIGDRGNYGYTF. The CDR3 bases are TGTGCCAGTAGTATTGGGGACAGGGGAAACTATGGCTACACCTTC.

J is TRBJ2-7 and V is TRBV13, with a possible D match to TRBD2 (6 bases). V was clipped by 4 bases and J by 0 bases, with 7 bases between them. Germline V gene data show CDR1 as PRHDT and CDR2 as FYEKMQ (reference sequence). The CDR3 runs 13 residues. The CDR3 is CASSWGDSYEQYF. As DNA, the CDR3 is TGTGCCAGCAGCTGGGGGGACTCCTACGAGCAGTACTTC.

The rearrangement joins TRBV19 to TRBJ1-5; TRBD1 agrees at 11 bases. The CDR3 has 14 amino acids. CDR1 LNHDA and CDR2 SQIVND come from the germline V gene (reference sequence). V was clipped by 4 bases and J by 5 bases; unmatched bases: 1. CDR3 in amino acids: CASSRGQGDQPQHF. The CDR3 coding sequence is TGTGCCAGTAGTAGGGGACAGGGGGATCAGCCCCAGCATTTT.

V usage is TRBV6-4 and J usage is TRBJ2-2, with TRBD1 matching 10 bases. The CDR3 covers 16 residues. Unmatched junction bases numbered 4, after V lost 0 bases and J lost 6 bases. Per germline, CDR1 MRHNA and CDR2 SNTAGT. The CDR3 sequence: CASSDSRGTGAGELFF. Written as DNA, the CDR3 is TGTGCCAGCAGTGACTCGAGAGGGACAGGGGCCGGGGAGCTGTTTTTT.

The V gene is TRBV5-1, the J gene TRBJ2-7, with a weak D call TRBD1 (5 bases). Germline loops: CDR1 SGHRS, CDR2 YFSETQ. The CDR3 is 16 residues long. Trimming left V 7 bases short and J 5 bases short, with 25 bases between. CDR3 residues: CASGQGSMVIRNEQYF. The CDR3 region has the DNA TGCGCCAGCGGTCAGGGCAGTATGGTGATAAGGAACGAGCAGTACTTC.

V usage is TRBV30 and J usage is TRBJ1-2; TRBD1 is a possible D gene (6 bases). V lost 4 bases to trimming and J lost 3 bases, with 12 bases between them. The CDR3 is 13 residues long. Germline V gene data show CDR1 as GTSNPN and CDR2 as SVGIG (reference sequence). The CDR3 coding sequence is TGTGCCTGGAACCCACAGGGTGACTATGGCTACACCTTC. Its translation is CAWNPQGDYGYTF.

This chain joins TRBV29-1 and TRBJ2-1; 7 nucleotides align to TRBD2. Germline assignment: CDR1 SQVTM and CDR2 ANQGSEA. This CDR3 contains 14 residues. J was trimmed by 6 bases and V by 7 bases; bases with no gene match: 12. This chain's CDR3 is CSGRPGTTLNEQFF. In nucleotides, the CDR3 is TGCAGCGGTCGTCCGGGGACTACGCTCAATGAGCAGTTCTTC.

The CDR3 loop is CSVSSSQEKLFF. The CDR3 coding sequence is TGCAGCGTGTCCTCCTCACAGGAAAAACTGTTTTTT. This chain uses TRBV29-1 with TRBJ1-4; D is unresolved. Trimming left V 6 bases short and J 8 bases short, with 13 bases between. The CDR3 extends over 12 amino acids. Per the germline V gene, CDR1 is SQVTM and CDR2 is ANQGSEA.